This T cell receptor beta chain derives from a study of PD-L1 blockade in urothelial cancer. Study as a whole: Patients went on atezolizumab at some point between 2012 and 2014, receiving 1,200 mg intravenously every 3 weeks. Study-wide findings and caveats: Patients with durable benefit had greater blood expansion of tumor-associated TCR clones 3 weeks into treatment.

Trimming took off 4 bases at V and 4 bases at J, with 10 bases between the two ends. The germline CDR1 and CDR2 sequences are SNHLY and FYNNEI. This CDR3 is built from 13 residues. Every PCR got spiked synthetic TCR analog templates. TCRdb keeps only in-frame clones here, not all; method: immunoSEQ multiplex PCR. The table lists over 50,000 clones, around 83% of them singletons. This clone was recorded only once. Its antigen is undetermined. The sequencing here drew on PBMCs, taken around atezolizumab (anti-PD-L1) treatment. This rearrangement joins TRBV2 to TRBJ2-5, with no clear D. This receptor was obtained from a man aged 45-60 years with urothelial cancer. The CDR3: CASSVSLRETQYF. CDR3 DNA: TGTGCCAGCAGTGTTTCGTTGAGAGAGACCCAGTACTTC.